Shown below are 24 T cell receptor beta chains from a single sample sequenced in a study of CD8 T cells in ankylosing spondylitis. TCRdb ran MiXCR on the 5' RACE reads and lists one entry per CDR3 protein. This table holds approximately 140,000 distinct CDR3 sequences, more than 40% found once. Sample: synovial fluid, either unsorted or a sorted T cell fraction (not recorded which). The receptors derive from a male donor with ankylosing spondylitis.

This clonotype turned up a few times. The chain couples TRBV29-1 to TRBJ1-4; tentatively, D is TRBD1 (5 bases). The germline V and J ends were trimmed by 4 bases and 4 bases, with 10 bases remaining between them. In germline, CDR1 is SQVTM, CDR2 ANQGSEA. The CDR3 loop spans 13 amino acids. The CDR3 here is CSVAAGINEKLFF. In DNA, the CDR3 is TGCAGCGTTGCGGCAGGGATTAATGAAAAACTGTTTTTT.

The chain couples TRBV6-1 to TRBJ1-3; the match to TRBD1 covers 8 bases. V gave up 0 bases and J gave up 8 bases; unmatched junction bases: 6. Germline V gives CDR1 MNHNS, CDR2 SASEGT. The CDR3 spans 15 residues. CDR3 sequence reads: CASSEATGEWDTIYF. The CDR3 DNA reads TGTGCCAGCAGTGAAGCGACAGGGGAGTGGGACACCATATATTTT.

The rearrangement uses TRBV12-3 or TRBV12-4 and TRBJ2-1, with TRBD2 as a possible D gene (6 bases). V was shortened by 4 bases and J by 9 bases, with 19 bases between the two germline ends. This CDR3 is built from 15 residues. The CDR3 DNA sequence: TGTGCCAGCAGTTATCGGGAGCCGGGGACGGGTGAGCAGTTCTTC. It is translated as CASSYREPGTGEQFF.

The J gene is TRBJ2-1, the V gene TRBV4-3; D perhaps matches TRBD1 (6 bases). V shed 1 base and J shed 4 bases, with 8 bases lying between them. The germline CDR1 and CDR2 sequences are LGHNA and YSLEER. This CDR3 comprises 14 residues. CDR3 DNA sequence: TGCGCCAGCAGCCAAGTACAGGGTTACAATGAGCAGTTCTTC. It yields the protein CASSQVQGYNEQFF.

This clonotype has more than one count but fewer than ten. The chain is built from TRBV20-1 and TRBJ2-1; no clear D. The length of the CDR3 is 14 residues. The V end was cut by 3 bases, the J end by 3 bases, with 12 bases between. Germline-derived CDR1 and CDR2 are DFQATT and SNEGSKA (reference sequence). The CDR3 is CSASIPRDYNEQFF. The CDR3 nucleotides are TGCAGTGCTAGCATCCCCCGAGACTACAATGAGCAGTTCTTC.

This clonotype was picked up a small number of times. The chain uses TRBV5-6 and TRBJ1-3; D is ambiguous. Trimming took off 1 base at V and 0 bases at J, with 11 bases between the two ends. Germline CDR1 and CDR2: SGHDT and YYEEEE. This CDR3 spans 16 amino acids. The CDR3 bases are TGTGCCAGCAGCTTGACTTACCCCTACTCTGGAAACACCATATATTTT. This translates into CASSLTYPYSGNTIYF.

This clonotype appeared a few times. The chain joins TRBV4-3 to TRBJ2-5; possible D gene TRBD2, 6 bases. This CDR3 region has 14 residues. The germline gives CDR1 LGHNA, CDR2 YSLEER. Trimming removed 1 base from V and 10 bases from J, with 16 bases in between. Here the CDR3 reads CASSQARETGVQYF. The CDR3 DNA reads TGCGCCAGCAGCCAAGCAAGGGAGACGGGGGTCCAGTACTTC.

This rearrangement joins TRBV19 to TRBJ2-1; either TRBD1 or TRBD2 may fit D (6 bases each). Trimming shortened V by 3 bases and J by 4 bases, and 10 bases separated the two germline ends. Germline CDR1 is LNHDA and CDR2 is SQIVND (reference sequence). The CDR3 length is 14 residues. CDR3 sequence (DNA): TGTGCCAGTAGTATTAAAGGGGGGTACAATGAGCAGTTCTTC. It yields the protein CASSIKGGYNEQFF.

This chain uses TRBV6-5 with TRBJ2-2; D may be TRBD2 (7 bases). V lost 3 bases and J 1 base, leaving 15 bases between the germline ends. Germline-derived CDR1 and CDR2 are MNHEY and SVGAGI. CDR3 length: 17 amino acids. The CDR3, as DNA: TGTGCCAGCAGTTATAAGCAAGGGGGGGAGAACACCGGGGAGCTGTTTTTT. Residues: CASSYKQGGENTGELFF.

The chain couples TRBV15 to TRBJ2-7; D is unresolved. The CDR3 has 13 residues. The germline V gene has CDR1 LNHNV and CDR2 YYDKDF (reference sequence). The V end was cut by 0 bases, the J end by 2 bases, with 5 bases between. The CDR3 reads CATSRENAYEQYF. The CDR3 nucleotides read TGTGCCACCAGCAGAGAGAACGCCTACGAGCAGTACTTC.

V gene TRBV6-5 combines with J gene TRBJ2-2; D is perhaps TRBD1 (7 bases). The V end lost 0 bases, the J end lost 3 bases, and 11 bases lay between the germline ends. Looked up from germline, CDR1 is MNHEY and CDR2 is SVGAGI. This CDR3 spans 16 amino acids. As DNA, the CDR3 is TGTGCCAGCAGTTACTCGGCAGGGGGGTACACCGGGGAGCTGTTTTTT. It encodes CASSYSAGGYTGELFF.

CDR3 loop: CASSLMPYEQYF. DNA for the CDR3: TGTGCCAGCAGTTTAATGCCCTACGAGCAGTACTTC. The rearrangement links TRBV12-3 or TRBV12-4 to TRBJ2-7, with unresolved D. The CDR3 is made up of 12 amino acids. V was cut by 2 bases and J by 2 bases, with 4 bases left in between.

The chain combines TRBV7-9 with TRBJ2-5, with no clear D. CDR3 length: 13 residues. Trimming took off 7 bases at V and 6 bases at J, with 15 bases between the two ends. Germline assignment: CDR1 SEHNR and CDR2 FQNEAQ (reference sequence). CDR3 sequence reads: CASTDGVNKTQYF. CDR3 DNA: TGTGCCAGCACTGATGGTGTCAATAAGACCCAGTACTTC.

The chain couples TRBV7-9 to TRBJ2-7, with D tentatively TRBD1 (6 bases). From germline, CDR1 is SEHNR and CDR2 FQNEAQ (reference sequence). Deletions cut 3 bases from V and 1 base from J, with 13 bases between. The CDR3 length is 15 residues. The CDR3 loop reads CASSLDSRLSYEQYF. The CDR3 DNA is TGTGCCAGCAGCTTGGACAGCCGCCTTTCCTACGAGCAGTACTTC.

The chain couples TRBV13 to TRBJ2-1, with TRBD1 as a possible D gene (7 bases). V was clipped by 5 bases and J by 5 bases, with 31 bases between them. From germline, CDR1 is PRHDT and CDR2 FYEKMQ (reference sequence). The CDR3 runs to 20 residues. CDR3 sequence reads: CASSPAPGERSGGLDNEQFF. CDR3 nucleotides: TGTGCCAGCAGCCCTGCGCCGGGAGAAAGGTCAGGGGGATTGGACAATGAGCAGTTCTTC.

This clonotype was seen repeatedly, ten times or more. This sequence joins TRBV10-2 and TRBJ2-7; D is undetermined. Trimming removed 3 bases at V and 3 bases at J, with 6 bases between. This CDR3 comprises 12 residues. From germline, CDR1 is WSHSY and CDR2 SAAADI. CDR3 residues: CASSDRLYEQYF. CDR3 coding DNA: TGCGCCAGCAGTGACAGGCTCTACGAGCAGTACTTC.

The table lists this clonotype with a count of one. V is TRBV19 and J is TRBJ1-1; no reliable D call. From germline, CDR1 is LNHDA and CDR2 SQIVND (reference sequence). The V gene lost 2 bases and the J gene lost 6 bases, with 16 bases spanning the gap. The CDR3 contains 15 residues. CDR3 amino acids: CASSIFGIGSAEAFF. DNA of the CDR3: TGTGCCAGTAGTATATTCGGGATTGGCTCTGCTGAAGCTTTCTTT.

This clonotype came up a few times. J is TRBJ2-7 and V is TRBV6-1, with D maybe TRBD2 (5 bases). The CDR3 contains 14 residues. Germline V gene lookup returns CDR1 MNHNS and CDR2 SASEGT. With 5 bases removed from V and 5 bases from J, the gap between germline ends came to 16 bases. The CDR3, as DNA: TGTGCCAGCAGTACCGCCGGGCTGCGGGACGAGCAGTACTTC. Protein: CASSTAGLRDEQYF.

The chain is built from TRBV12-3 or TRBV12-4 and TRBJ2-2; 8 nucleotides agree with TRBD2. There are 17 residues in the CDR3. Trimming at V came to 6 bases and at J to 0 bases, leaving 9 bases not matched to a gene. CDR3 sequence (DNA): TGTGCCAGCAGACTCACACTAGCGGCTACGAACACCGGGGAGCTGTTTTTT. Its translation is CASRLTLAATNTGELFF.

The V call is TRBV7-4, the J call TRBJ2-3; 13 bases are shared with TRBD2. The CDR3 is 16 amino acids. Trimming removed 5 bases from V and 3 bases from J; junction bases left unmatched: 5. Germline loops: CDR1 SGHVT, CDR2 SQSDAQ. CDR3 loop: CASSPRLAGGTDTQYF. In DNA, the CDR3 is TGTGCCAGCAGCCCCCGACTAGCGGGAGGAACAGATACGCAGTATTTT.

This clonotype was recorded a few times. This chain links TRBV20-1 with TRBJ1-5; tentative D call: TRBD1 (5 bases). The CDR3 length is 15 residues. V was trimmed by 1 base and J by 3 bases, leaving 13 bases between them. CDR1 and CDR2 (germline): DFQATT, SNEGSKA (reference sequence). CDR3 region: CSARVPGSDNQPQHF. The CDR3 DNA follows: TGCAGTGCTAGAGTGCCAGGGAGTGACAATCAGCCCCAGCATTTT.

The chain joins TRBV12-3 or TRBV12-4 to TRBJ2-7; 7 bases fit TRBD1. V lost 3 bases to trimming and J lost 2 bases; unmatched junction nucleotides: 7. The CDR3 runs 15 residues. The CDR3 sequence: CASSFGPGTAYEQYF. DNA of the CDR3: TGTGCCAGCAGTTTTGGCCCCGGGACAGCCTACGAGCAGTACTTC.

The V gene is TRBV27, the J gene TRBJ2-5; 8 nucleotides match TRBD1. CDR3 length: 13 residues. Germline V CDR1 and CDR2: MNHEY, SMNVEV (reference sequence). V lost 8 bases and J lost 5; bases outside the gene matches: 7. The CDR3 bases are TGTGCCAGCTCCCCCCAGGGGGCCGAGACCCAGTACTTC. As protein: CASSPQGAETQYF.

The chain combines TRBV5-1 with TRBJ2-2; no clear D. V was clipped by 2 bases and J by 1 base, with 9 bases between them. The CDR3 runs to 15 residues. Germline values: CDR1 SGHRS, CDR2 YFSETQ. In nucleotides, the CDR3 is TGCGCCAGCAGCTTCGGCTACCAGAACACCGGGGAGCTGTTTTTT. Residues: CASSFGYQNTGELFF.